These 25 T cell receptor beta chains were sequenced from one sample in a study of shared clonotypes between healthy human individuals. Method: immunoSEQ multiplex PCR; TCRdb's copy keeps in-frame clones and lacks some. The sample has some 660,000 clones, less than 80% seen once. The specimen sequenced was memory CD4+ T cells sorted from blood. Subset meaning: CD45RA-negative fraction. Receptors originate from a woman aged 25-40 years in good health.

The chain combines TRBV7-6 with TRBJ2-3, with TRBD2 matching over 13 bases. Germline V gene data show CDR1 as SGHVS and CDR2 as FNYEAQ. This CDR3 is built from 18 residues. Losses at the gene ends were 6 bases for V and 2 bases for J; bases not matched to a gene: 11. The CDR3 is CASSQTPGLAGSTDTQYF. In DNA form, the CDR3 reads TGTGCCAGCAGTCAAACCCCGGGACTAGCGGGGTCCACAGATACGCAGTATTTT.

V gene TRBV19 combines with J gene TRBJ1-2; perhaps TRBD1 as D (5 bases). The CDR3 extends over 15 amino acids. Trimming shortened V by 8 bases and J by 2 bases, and 18 bases separated the two germline ends. The V gene's germline CDR1 is LNHDA and CDR2 SQIVND (reference sequence). CDR3 protein: CASGRGAGGNYGYTF. Here the CDR3 DNA reads TGTGCCAGTGGTCGCGGGGCAGGTGGAAACTATGGCTACACCTTC.

The chain uses TRBV6-5 and TRBJ1-2, with 7 bases identical to TRBD1. CDR1 MNHEY and CDR2 SVGAGI come from the germline V gene. This CDR3 contains 14 residues. With 2 bases clipped from V and 6 bases from J, the junction kept 6 bases outside the gene matches. CDR3 loop: CASSYADRPNGYTF. Here the CDR3 DNA reads TGTGCCAGCAGTTACGCGGACAGGCCCAATGGCTACACCTTC.

The V gene is TRBV28, the J gene TRBJ1-5; 8 nucleotides agree with TRBD1. From germline, CDR1 is MDHEN and CDR2 SYDVKM. CDR3 length equals 17 residues. The trim removed 6 bases at V and 3 bases at J, leaving 13 bases unmatched. CDR3 in amino acids: CASRYSGTGLINQPQHF. CDR3 bases: TGTGCCAGCAGATATTCCGGGACAGGCCTAATCAATCAGCCCCAGCATTTT.

V usage is TRBV18 and J usage is TRBJ1-4; D is unclear. The CDR3 runs to 13 residues. Germline CDR1 KGHSH, CDR2 LQKENI. V was cut by 5 bases and J by 2 bases, with 6 bases left in between. This CDR3 is CASSKRTNEKLFF. DNA for the CDR3: TGTGCCAGCTCAAAAAGGACTAATGAAAAACTGTTTTTT.

This clone came up a few times. The chain combines TRBV2 with TRBJ2-1; 7 positions match TRBD2. Per germline, CDR1 SNHLY and CDR2 FYNNEI. After removal of 7 bases from V and 9 bases from J, the junction contained 9 bases not matched to a gene. The CDR3 has 13 residues. CDR3 in amino acids: CASTGTSEGEQFF. In DNA, the CDR3 is TGTGCCAGCACCGGTACTAGCGAGGGTGAGCAGTTCTTC.

On this clone itself: This likely traces to a read error, being one base from a far larger clone. The rearrangement joins TRBV5-6 to TRBJ2-3; D remains ambiguous. CDR1 is SGHDT and CDR2 is YYEEEE in the germline V gene. Trimming removed 4 bases from V and 2 bases from J, with 5 bases in between. The CDR3 has 12 residues. This CDR3 reads CASSTYTDTQYF. The CDR3 DNA reads as TGTGCCAGCAGCACCTACACAGATACGCAGTATTTT. Drawing the rest from reference TRBV5-6 and TRBJ2-3, the complete variable domain is DAGVTQSPTHLIKTRGQQVTLRCSPKSGHDTVSWYQQALGQGPQFIFQYYEEEERQRGNFPDRFSGHQFPNYSSELNVNALLLGDSALYLCASSTYTDTQYFGPGTRLTVL.

J is TRBJ2-7 and V is TRBV6-1; 9 nucleotides align to TRBD2. CDR1 and CDR2 from the germline V gene are MNHNS and SASEGT. The J segment lost 5 bases and the V segment lost 5 bases, leaving 10 bases of the junction unmatched. The CDR3 extends over 15 amino acids. CDR3 DNA: TGTGCCAGCAGTCGATTAGCGGGAGCCAACCACGAGCAGTACTTC. This gives the protein CASSRLAGANHEQYF.

The rearrangement joins TRBV25-1 to TRBJ1-1; D may be TRBD1 (6 bases). This CDR3 region has 14 residues. Germline CDR1 MGHDK, CDR2 SYGVNS. V was shortened by 3 bases and J by 4 bases, with 12 bases between the two germline ends. CDR3 DNA: TGTGCCAGCAGTGAGCCCGGGGGCCTCACTGAAGCTTTCTTT. Protein product: CASSEPGGLTEAFF.

The count of this clone is one. The genes are TRBV14 and TRBJ1-2; the match to TRBD1 covers 8 bases. The CDR3 spans 14 residues. With 4 bases clipped from V and 2 bases from J, the junction kept 3 bases outside the gene matches. Germline V gives CDR1 SGHDN, CDR2 FVKESK. CDR3 in amino acids: CASSRRQGNYGYTF. CDR3 DNA sequence: TGTGCCAGCAGCCGTCGACAGGGGAACTATGGCTACACCTTC.

V is TRBV28 and J is TRBJ1-2, with 9 bases lining up with TRBD1. Trimming cost V 5 bases and J 8 bases; bases outside gene matches: 12. The CDR3 sequence is 15 residues long. Germline V CDR1 and CDR2: MDHEN, SYDVKM. Here the CDR3 reads CASSQPGTGKRGYTF. The DNA for the CDR3 is TGTGCCAGCAGTCAGCCCGGGACAGGGAAGCGGGGCTACACCTTC.

The table lists this clone with a count of one. CDR3 sequence reads: CASSIRRGSGNTIYF. The CDR3 region has the DNA TGTGCCAGCAGCATACGCCGGGGTTCTGGAAACACCATATATTTT. The chain links TRBV7-2 to TRBJ1-3; D uncertain. V was pared by 5 bases and J by 1 base, with 12 bases between. The CDR3 runs 15 residues. Germline V lookup: CDR1 SGHTA, CDR2 FQGNSA.

The rearrangement joins TRBV10-1 to TRBJ2-5, with TRBD1 as a possible D gene (6 bases). CDR1 WNHNN and CDR2 SYGVQD come from the germline V gene (reference sequence). Trimming stripped 3 bases from V and 0 bases from J, with 8 bases between. The CDR3 runs 14 residues. The CDR3 region is CASSDTGYQETQYF. In nucleotides, the CDR3 is TGCGCCAGCAGTGACACAGGGTACCAAGAGACCCAGTACTTC.

This clone was picked up a small number of times. The chain is built from TRBV29-1 and TRBJ2-4, with TRBD2 matching over 12 bases. Germline-derived CDR1 and CDR2 are SQVTM and ANQGSEA. The length of the CDR3 is 16 residues. Unmatched junction bases numbered 8, after V lost 5 bases and J lost 3 bases. As DNA, the CDR3 is TGCAGCGTTTCTCTAGCGGGAGGGCCGGGCAAAAACATTCAGTACTTC. It yields the protein CSVSLAGGPGKNIQYF.

The rearrangement joins TRBV10-2 to TRBJ1-5, with 7 nucleotides matching TRBD1. After removal of 5 bases from V and 7 bases from J, the junction contained 5 bases not matched to a gene. This CDR3 region has 13 residues. Germline V lookup: CDR1 WSHSY, CDR2 SAAADI. The CDR3 coding sequence is TGCGCCAGCAGTACATCACAGGGGCAGCCCCAGCATTTT. The encoded protein is CASSTSQGQPQHF.

The chain carries TRBV25-1 and TRBJ1-6, with TRBD1 matching 7 bases. In germline, CDR1 is MGHDK, CDR2 SYGVNS. Losses at the gene ends were 9 bases for V and 7 bases for J; bases not matched to a gene: 3. The CDR3 spans 12 residues. CDR3 amino acids: CASTGANSPLHF. The CDR3 nucleotides read TGTGCCAGTACAGGGGCCAATTCACCCCTCCACTTT.

This clone was seen many times. The V call is TRBV19, the J call TRBJ2-7, with D uncertain. The CDR3 length is 13 residues. Germline CDR1 reads LNHDA; CDR2 reads SQIVND (reference sequence). Trimming removed 9 bases at V and 1 base at J, with 13 bases between. Here the CDR3 DNA reads TGTGCCAGCACCACTGGGGTTTCCTACGAGCAGTACTTC. Protein: CASTTGVSYEQYF.

This chain uses TRBV11-2 with TRBJ1-2, with no clear D. The germline V and J ends were trimmed by 1 base and 2 bases, with 11 bases remaining between them. Looked up from germline, CDR1 is SGHAT and CDR2 is FQNNGV. The CDR3 extends over 15 amino acids. This CDR3 is CASSLGERLNYGYTF. As DNA, the CDR3 is TGTGCCAGCAGCTTAGGGGAACGGTTGAACTATGGCTACACCTTC. The whole variable domain, remainder taken from reference TRBV11-2 and TRBJ1-2, is EAGVAQSPRYKIIEKRQSVAFWCNPISGHATLYWYQQILGQGPKLLIQFQNNGVVDDSQLPKDRFSAERLKGVDSTLKIQPAKLEDSAVYLCASSLGERLNYGYTFGSGTRLTVV.

A word on this clone: Additional DNA sequences in this sample encode the identical CDR3. The chain couples TRBV5-4 to TRBJ1-2, with D possibly TRBD1 on 5 matching bases. The CDR3 is 14 amino acids. Germline V gene sequence: CDR1 SGHNT, CDR2 YYREEE (reference sequence). Trimming removed 0 bases from V and 3 bases from J, with 9 bases in between. The CDR3 sequence: CASSLGGADYGYTF. The CDR3 nucleotides are TGTGCCAGCAGCTTGGGGGGCGCAGACTATGGCTACACCTTC.

Of note for this clone: This same CDR3 is encoded by further DNA sequences in the sample. The genes are TRBV27 and TRBJ2-7; D may be TRBD1 or TRBD2 (5 bases each). The CDR3 is 14 residues long. Germline V CDR1 and CDR2: MNHEY, SMNVEV (reference sequence). Trimming removed 3 bases at V and 2 bases at J, with 11 bases between. For the CDR3, the DNA is TGTGCCAGCAGTTTCAGCCAGGGACCCTACGAGCAGTACTTC. Translating it yields CASSFSQGPYEQYF.

The chain joins TRBV28 to TRBJ2-7; 9 nucleotides align to TRBD1. Germline loops: CDR1 MDHEN, CDR2 SYDVKM. V dropped 6 bases and J dropped 5; count of bases not matched to a gene: 11. There are 15 residues in the CDR3. The CDR3 protein is CASRSTGGGFHEQYF. The CDR3 bases are TGTGCCAGCAGGTCGACAGGGGGTGGTTTCCACGAGCAGTACTTC.

The J gene is TRBJ2-1, the V gene TRBV2, with TRBD2 as a possible D gene (5 bases). This CDR3 has 12 residues. In germline, CDR1 is SNHLY, CDR2 FYNNEI. Trimming shortened V by 11 bases and J by 8 bases, and 16 bases separated the two germline ends. This CDR3 is CAYKDGNDEQFF. CDR3 bases: TGTGCCTACAAGGACGGGAACGATGAGCAGTTCTTC.

V usage is TRBV7-2 and J usage is TRBJ1-2; 10 bases map to TRBD1. The CDR3 is 13 residues long. The germline gives CDR1 SGHTA, CDR2 FQGNSA. Trimming at V came to 4 bases and at J to 8 bases, leaving 4 bases not matched to a gene. CDR3: CASSYDRGQGYTF. The CDR3 bases are TGTGCCAGCAGCTACGACAGGGGGCAGGGCTACACCTTC.

Of note for this clone: The same CDR3 arises from other DNA sequences in this sample as well. This chain's CDR3 is CSVDLGAGQETQYF. CDR3 nucleotides: TGCAGCGTTGATCTGGGGGCCGGCCAAGAGACCCAGTACTTC. The chain links TRBV29-1 to TRBJ2-5, with D perhaps TRBD1 (6 bases). Trimming left V 3 bases short and J 1 base short, with 12 bases between. Germline loops: CDR1 SQVTM, CDR2 ANQGSEA. The CDR3 contains 14 residues.

This rearrangement joins TRBV27 to TRBJ1-2; D perhaps matches TRBD1 (6 bases). The CDR3 runs 15 residues. Trimming removed 5 bases at V and 7 bases at J, with 20 bases between. The germline V gene has CDR1 MNHEY and CDR2 SMNVEV (reference sequence). This CDR3 reads CASSLNPWGALGYTF. CDR3 coding DNA: TGTGCCAGCAGTCTAAATCCCTGGGGGGCGCTTGGCTACACCTTC.